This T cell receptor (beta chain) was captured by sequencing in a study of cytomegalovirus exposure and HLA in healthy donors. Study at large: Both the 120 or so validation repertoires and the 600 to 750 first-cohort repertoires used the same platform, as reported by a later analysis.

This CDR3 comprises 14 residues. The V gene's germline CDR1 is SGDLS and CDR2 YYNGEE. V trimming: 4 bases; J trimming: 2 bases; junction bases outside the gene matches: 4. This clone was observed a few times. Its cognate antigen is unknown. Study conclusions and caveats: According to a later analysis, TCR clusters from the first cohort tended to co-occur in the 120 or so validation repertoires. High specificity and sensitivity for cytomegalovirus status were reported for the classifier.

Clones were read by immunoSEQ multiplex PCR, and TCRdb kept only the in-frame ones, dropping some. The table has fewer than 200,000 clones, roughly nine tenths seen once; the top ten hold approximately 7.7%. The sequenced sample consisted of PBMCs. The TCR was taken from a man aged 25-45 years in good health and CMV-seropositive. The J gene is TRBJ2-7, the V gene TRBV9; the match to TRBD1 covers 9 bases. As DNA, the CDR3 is TGTGCCAGCAGCTTCCGACAGGGGGCCTACGAGCAGTACTTC. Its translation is CASSFRQGAYEQYF.